What follows describes a single T cell receptor (beta chain). Its antigen is not known. The library was made from cDNA and included unique molecular identifiers. Roughly 500,000 cDNA molecules were recovered from an input of about 1 to 10 million T cells. Each CDR3 protein is one row after TCRdb ran MiXCR on the PCR reads. The repertoire holds 750,000 to 950,000 distinct CDR3 sequences, about 57% seen once, with approximately 4.3% in the top ten. Trimming stripped 1 base from V and 1 base from J, with 10 bases between. CDR1 SGHTA and CDR2 FQGTGA come from the germline V gene. The CDR3 extends over 15 amino acids. The sample originates from a study of post-analysis software for immune sequencing data. Study details: Included among the disease courses, which were recorded for the cohort, were relapsing-remitting, secondary progressive and progressive-relapsing multiple sclerosis. General study findings and limits: When patients were compared with controls, 4 or 5 TRBV segments were more frequent, TRBV5-6, TRBV5-1 and TRBV20-1 among them. Multiple sclerosis patients showed significantly lower normalized Chao1 diversity than controls did.

The source material was blood. The chain combines TRBV7-3 with TRBJ2-5; tentative D call: TRBD1 (6 bases). This clonotype was sampled from a girl aged 10 to 17 with multiple sclerosis. The CDR3 is CASSLSGGSQETQYF. The CDR3 DNA reads as TGTGCCAGCAGCTTAAGTGGGGGCAGCCAAGAGACCCAGTACTTC.